This entry lists 8 T cell receptor beta chains sequenced from one sample in a study of blood T cells in healthy people across ages. Together with a sample-barcoded 5' primer, a J-beta primer mix was included in a second PCR lasting about 6 to 11 cycles. TCRdb re-called the 5' RACE reads through MiXCR, storing one row per CDR3 protein. This table holds roughly 800,000 distinct CDR3 sequences, more than 45% found once. What was sequenced was blood. Source of these receptors: a man younger than 45 in good health.

For the CDR3, the DNA is TGTGCCAGCAGTAGGGGTAGACGGGCAGATACGCAGTATTTT. Encoded protein: CASSRGRRADTQYF. V usage is TRBV6-2 or TRBV6-3 and J usage is TRBJ2-3, with a tentative D call TRBD1 (5 bases). The V end was cut by 5 bases, the J end by 4 bases, with 13 bases between. Per the germline V gene, CDR1 is MNHEY and CDR2 is SVGEGT. There are 14 residues in the CDR3.

This chain uses TRBV20-1 with TRBJ2-1, with D possibly being TRBD1 or TRBD2 (5 bases each). V was cut by 8 bases and J by 10 bases, with 18 bases left in between. The CDR3 has 12 amino acids. The V gene's germline CDR1 is DFQATT and CDR2 SNEGSKA (reference sequence). CDR3 DNA sequence: TGCAGTCCTCGGGACCGTCGTGTGGAGCAGTTCTTC. It translates to CSPRDRRVEQFF.

This chain uses TRBV28 with TRBJ2-7; a weak D match, TRBD1 (5 bases). Trimming left V 4 bases short and J 3 bases short, with 10 bases between. This CDR3 comprises 13 residues. The germline V gene has CDR1 MDHEN and CDR2 SYDVKM. CDR3 nucleotide sequence: TGTGCCAGCAGTTCACCCGACAGCTACGAGCAGTACTTC. Its translation: CASSSPDSYEQYF.

This clonotype was picked up a small number of times. The genes are TRBV6-2 or TRBV6-3 and TRBJ2-1; the match to TRBD2 covers 11 bases. V dropped 5 bases and J dropped 2; count of bases not matched to a gene: 2. The germline V gene encodes CDR1 MNHEY and CDR2 SVGEGT. The CDR3 runs to 15 residues. The chain's CDR3 is CASSKTSGAYNEQFF. CDR3 DNA: TGTGCCAGCAGTAAGACTAGCGGGGCCTACAATGAGCAGTTCTTC.

The chain employs TRBV5-1 and TRBJ2-4; 7 bases are a match to TRBD1. J lost 4 bases, V lost 0 bases, and 4 bases had no gene match. The CDR3 sequence is 15 residues long. Germline CDR1 SGHRS, CDR2 YFSETQ. CDR3 in amino acids: CASSLEDRRKNIQYF. The CDR3 DNA follows: TGCGCCAGCAGCTTGGAGGACAGGAGGAAAAACATTCAGTACTTC.

This clonotype was seen a few times. This chain links TRBV7-2 with TRBJ1-1; D is perhaps TRBD1 (6 bases). The CDR3 runs 14 residues. Trimming removed 5 bases from V and 1 base from J, with 11 bases in between. Germline V gene data show CDR1 as SGHTA and CDR2 as FQGNSA. The CDR3 DNA reads TGTGCCAGCAGCGGGGACATTAGGAACACTGAAGCTTTCTTT. This translates into CASSGDIRNTEAFF.

This clonotype is a singleton in its sample. The junction shows a germline mismatch at one end, possibly a read error. The V and J genes are TRBV29-1 and TRBJ2-6, with D hard to call. CDR1 and CDR2 from the germline V gene are SQVTM and ANQGSEA. The CDR3 contains 13 residues. The CDR3 nucleotides are TGCGGCGTTGAAGAGGCCGGGGCCAACGTCCTGACTTTC. Its translation is CGVEEAGANVLTF.

The genes are TRBV11-2 and TRBJ2-1; 13 bases fit TRBD2. The CDR3 has 21 residues. V lost 6 bases, J lost 8 bases, and 25 bases stayed unmatched. Looked up from germline, CDR1 is SGHAT and CDR2 is FQNNGV. CDR3 sequence (DNA): TGTGCCAGCAGTTACCCGACGGCCGGGACTAGCGGGGAGTTGGGTGACTATGAGCAGTTCTTC. This encodes CASSYPTAGTSGELGDYEQFF. Full variable domain (missing parts from reference TRBV11-2 and TRBJ2-1): EAGVAQSPRYKIIEKRQSVAFWCNPISGHATLYWYQQILGQGPKLLIQFQNNGVVDDSQLPKDRFSAERLKGVDSTLKIQPAKLEDSAVYLCASSYPTAGTSGELGDYEQFFGPGTRLTVL.